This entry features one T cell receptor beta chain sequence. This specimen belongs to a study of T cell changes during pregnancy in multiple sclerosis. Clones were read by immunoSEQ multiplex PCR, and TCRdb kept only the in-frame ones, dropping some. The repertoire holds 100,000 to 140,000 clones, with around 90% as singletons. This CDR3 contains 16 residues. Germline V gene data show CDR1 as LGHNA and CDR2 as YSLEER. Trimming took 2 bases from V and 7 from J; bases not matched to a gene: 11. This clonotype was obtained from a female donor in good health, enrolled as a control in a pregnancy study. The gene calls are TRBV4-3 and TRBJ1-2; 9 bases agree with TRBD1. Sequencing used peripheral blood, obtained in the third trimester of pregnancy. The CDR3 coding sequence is TGCGCCAGCAGCCAACAGCCGGGACAGGGAGCAGGTGGCTACACCTTC. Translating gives CASSQQPGQGAGGYTF.